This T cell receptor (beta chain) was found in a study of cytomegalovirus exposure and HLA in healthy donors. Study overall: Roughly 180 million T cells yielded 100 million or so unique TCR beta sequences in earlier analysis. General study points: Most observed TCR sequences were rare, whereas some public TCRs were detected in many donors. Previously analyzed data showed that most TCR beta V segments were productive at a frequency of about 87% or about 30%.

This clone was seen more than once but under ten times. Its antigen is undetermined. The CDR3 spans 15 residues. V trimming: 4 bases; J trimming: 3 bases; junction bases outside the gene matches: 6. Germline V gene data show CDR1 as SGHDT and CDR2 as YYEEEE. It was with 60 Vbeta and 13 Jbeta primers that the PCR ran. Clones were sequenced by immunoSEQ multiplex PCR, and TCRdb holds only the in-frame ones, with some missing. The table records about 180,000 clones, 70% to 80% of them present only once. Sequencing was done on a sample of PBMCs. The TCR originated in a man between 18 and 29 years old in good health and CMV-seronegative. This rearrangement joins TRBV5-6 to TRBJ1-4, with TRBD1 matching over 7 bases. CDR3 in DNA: TGTGCCAGCAGCGGGACCGGGACAGCTAATGAAAAACTGTTTTTT. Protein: CASSGTGTANEKLFF.